Listed below are T cell receptor beta chains from one sample, sequenced in a study of a mutant IDH1 vaccine in newly diagnosed glioma. Only in-frame clones appear in the TCRdb table, and some are missing; sequencing was by immunoSEQ multiplex PCR. The table lists approximately 38,000 clones, approximately 85% of them singletons. What these receptors recognize is not known. Sequenced here: PBMCs, sampled from a glioma patient whose treatment included an IDH1 peptide vaccine. The source is a man aged 40-49 years with glioma. Both conserved end residues are part of each CDR3. Each record gives: V gene, J gene, D gene, clone size, CDR3 DNA, CDR3 protein. A D gene is named only where the DNA matches it firmly. A clone size is listed for some rows: how often the clone was seen (once, few, many), or a class if it is expanded.

V gene: TRBV6-6; J gene: TRBJ2-5; D gene: -; clone size: -; CDR3 DNA: TGTGCTGCCGGCGAAATGTCCCGGACTGAGACCCAGTACTTC; CDR3 protein: CAAGEMSRTETQYF
V gene: TRBV7-6; J gene: TRBJ2-7; D gene: -; clone size: -; CDR3 DNA: TGTGCCAGCAGCCCGAGACAGCGCCAAATAAGCGAGCAGTACTTC; CDR3 protein: CASSPRQRQISEQYF
V gene: TRBV7-2; J gene: TRBJ2-7; D gene: -; clone size: -; CDR3 DNA: TGTGCCAGCAGCTTAGCGGGGACGACCTCGTACGAGCAGTACTTC; CDR3 protein: CASSLAGTTSYEQYF
V gene: TRBV7-9; J gene: TRBJ2-3; D gene: -; clone size: -; CDR3 DNA: TGTGCCAGCAGCGCCCCCGGAACTCGTAGCTTCTTTTCGTCAGATACGCAGTATTTT; CDR3 protein: CASSAPGTRSFFSSDTQYF
V gene: TRBV10-3; J gene: TRBJ2-3; D gene: -; clone size: -; CDR3 DNA: TGTGCCATCACTGGGGTCACTAGCACAGATACGCAGTATTTT; CDR3 protein: CAITGVTSTDTQYF
V gene: TRBV6-5; J gene: TRBJ1-1; D gene: -; clone size: -; CDR3 DNA: TGTGCCAGCAGTTCGGTTATAGGGGTGAACACTGAAGCTTTCTTT; CDR3 protein: CASSSVIGVNTEAFF
V gene: TRBV5-1; J gene: TRBJ1-3; D gene: -; clone size: -; CDR3 DNA: TGCGCCAGCAGCTTACCGGACAAAACTGGAAACACCATATATTTT; CDR3 protein: CASSLPDKTGNTIYF
V gene: TRBV4-1; J gene: TRBJ2-5; D gene: TRBD1; clone size: -; CDR3 DNA: TGCGCCAGCAGCCACTGGACAGGAGAAGAGACCCAGTACTTC; CDR3 protein: CASSHWTGEETQYF
V gene: TRBV11-3; J gene: TRBJ2-7; D gene: TRBD1; clone size: -; CDR3 DNA: TGTGCCAGCAGCTTAGACGGACAGGGCCACTACGAGCAGTACTTC; CDR3 protein: CASSLDGQGHYEQYF
V gene: TRBV19; J gene: TRBJ2-7; D gene: -; clone size: -; CDR3 DNA: TGTGCCAGTAGTATGAAGAGGTCGGTTGGGGACAAGCAGTACTTC; CDR3 protein: CASSMKRSVGDKQYF
V gene: TRBV5-6; J gene: TRBJ2-7; D gene: TRBD1; clone size: -; CDR3 DNA: TGTGCCAGCAGCCCAACAGGGGCGACGGAGCAGTACTTC; CDR3 protein: CASSPTGATEQYF
V gene: TRBV6-1; J gene: TRBJ1-2; D gene: TRBD1; clone size: -; CDR3 DNA: TGTGCCAGCAGTGAATCAGGACAGGGGTATGGCTACACCTTC; CDR3 protein: CASSESGQGYGYTF
V gene: TRBV7-9; J gene: TRBJ1-2; D gene: -; clone size: -; CDR3 DNA: TGTGCCAGCAGCTTAGTCCAATACGGCTACACCTTC; CDR3 protein: CASSLVQYGYTF
V gene: TRBV7-2; J gene: TRBJ2-2; D gene: TRBD2; clone size: -; CDR3 DNA: TGTGCCAGCAGCCCTAGCGGGCTGAGAACCGGGGAGCTGTTTTTT; CDR3 protein: CASSPSGLRTGELFF
V gene: TRBV4-1; J gene: TRBJ2-7; D gene: -; clone size: -; CDR3 DNA: TGCGCCAGCAGCCCGCTATGGGCCTCTTCCTACGAGCAGTACTTC; CDR3 protein: CASSPLWASSYEQYF
V gene: TRBV6-4; J gene: TRBJ2-1; D gene: -; clone size: -; CDR3 DNA: TGTGCCAGCAGTGAGGGGTTGGATGGGGGGAATGAGCAGTTCTTC; CDR3 protein: CASSEGLDGGNEQFF
V gene: TRBV29-1; J gene: TRBJ2-3; D gene: -; clone size: -; CDR3 DNA: TGCAGCGTTGACGGGTCCTCAGATACGCAGTATTTT; CDR3 protein: CSVDGSSDTQYF
V gene: TRBV27; J gene: TRBJ2-7; D gene: -; clone size: -; CDR3 DNA: TGTGCCAGCCGAGGACATCAGAAGGACGAGCAGTACTTC; CDR3 protein: CASRGHQKDEQYF
V gene: TRBV10-3; J gene: TRBJ2-7; D gene: TRBD2; clone size: -; CDR3 DNA: TGTGCCATCAGTGAGGTACAGGGTGGGACTAGCGGGAATCGACTGTACTTC; CDR3 protein: CAISEVQGGTSGNRLYF
V gene: TRBV6-5; J gene: TRBJ2-7; D gene: -; clone size: -; CDR3 DNA: TGTGCCAGCGCCGACAGGTTCTACGAGCAGTACTTC; CDR3 protein: CASADRFYEQYF
V gene: TRBV7-3; J gene: TRBJ2-2; D gene: TRBD2; clone size: -; CDR3 DNA: TGTGCCAGCAGCAGGACTAGCGGGATAAACACCGGGGAGCTGTTTTTT; CDR3 protein: CASSRTSGINTGELFF
V gene: TRBV27; J gene: TRBJ1-4; D gene: -; clone size: -; CDR3 DNA: TGTGCCACGAAAAAATCCTGGCGGTCTAATGAAAAACTGTTTTTT; CDR3 protein: CATKKSWRSNEKLFF
V gene: TRBV6-5; J gene: TRBJ2-1; D gene: -; clone size: -; CDR3 DNA: TGTGCCAGCAGTTTGACCTTGAACAATGAGCAGTTCTTC; CDR3 protein: CASSLTLNNEQFF
V gene: TRBV5-1; J gene: TRBJ1-5; D gene: -; clone size: -; CDR3 DNA: TGCGCCAGCAGCTTGGAGGCAGGGAACAATCAGCCCCAGCATTTT; CDR3 protein: CASSLEAGNNQPQHF
V gene: TRBV5-6; J gene: TRBJ1-5; D gene: TRBD1; clone size: -; CDR3 DNA: TGTGCCAGCAGCTTTGACAGGGAACCCCAGCATTTT; CDR3 protein: CASSFDREPQHF
V gene: TRBV27; J gene: TRBJ2-5; D gene: -; clone size: few; CDR3 DNA: TGTGCCAGCAGTTTGGGTAACGAGGAGACCCAGTACTTC; CDR3 protein: CASSLGNEETQYF
V gene: TRBV23-1; J gene: TRBJ2-5; D gene: -; clone size: -; CDR3 DNA: TGCGCCAGCCAACGACCGGAGCGGGAGACCCAGTACTTC; CDR3 protein: CASQRPERETQYF
V gene: TRBV6-4; J gene: TRBJ2-1; D gene: TRBD1; clone size: -; CDR3 DNA: TGTGCCAGCAGTGCGGGACAGACCTACAATGAGCAGTTCTTC; CDR3 protein: CASSAGQTYNEQFF
V gene: TRBV7-2; J gene: TRBJ2-7; D gene: TRBD1; clone size: -; CDR3 DNA: TGTGCCAGCAGCTTAGCATTCGCGCAGGGGGCTCGGGAGCAGTACTTC; CDR3 protein: CASSLAFAQGAREQYF
V gene: TRBV2; J gene: TRBJ2-1; D gene: -; clone size: -; CDR3 DNA: TGTGCCAGCAGTCAACTAGGGGGCGGGAAGTTCTTC; CDR3 protein: CASSQLGGGKFF
V gene: TRBV15; J gene: TRBJ2-7; D gene: -; clone size: -; CDR3 DNA: TGTGCCACCAGCAGAGGCCATATAGTGGGTTACGAGCAGTACTTC; CDR3 protein: CATSRGHIVGYEQYF
V gene: TRBV5-1; J gene: TRBJ1-5; D gene: -; clone size: once; CDR3 DNA: TGCGCCAGCAGCTTGGGGTTAACCAGGGGCGGTCAGCCCCAGCATTTT; CDR3 protein: CASSLGLTRGGQPQHF
V gene: TRBV5-1; J gene: TRBJ2-7; D gene: -; clone size: -; CDR3 DNA: TGCGCCAGCAGCCTGGATTTGGGCGAGCAGTACTTC; CDR3 protein: CASSLDLGEQYF
V gene: TRBV14; J gene: TRBJ1-3; D gene: -; clone size: -; CDR3 DNA: TGTGCCAGCAGCCAAGAAAAGGGCTTCTCTGGAAACACCATATATTTT; CDR3 protein: CASSQEKGFSGNTIYF
V gene: TRBV19; J gene: TRBJ2-7; D gene: TRBD2; clone size: -; CDR3 DNA: TGTGCCAGTAGTAAGTCTAGCGGGCTCTACGAGCAGTACTTC; CDR3 protein: CASSKSSGLYEQYF
V gene: TRBV15; J gene: TRBJ2-7; D gene: TRBD1; clone size: -; CDR3 DNA: TGTGCCACCAGCAGAGGGACAGGGTCTCTGGGTTACGAGCAGTACTTC; CDR3 protein: CATSRGTGSLGYEQYF
V gene: TRBV7-9; J gene: TRBJ1-1; D gene: TRBD1; clone size: once; CDR3 DNA: TGTGCCAGCAGCGTTAAGACAGGGTTCACTGAAGCTTTCTTT; CDR3 protein: CASSVKTGFTEAFF